This T cell receptor beta chain is drawn from a study of blood T cells in healthy people across ages. The V and J ends lost 4 bases and 4 bases, in that order; junction bases with no gene match: 6. The CDR3 runs to 17 residues. The germline V gene has CDR1 SEHNR and CDR2 FQNEAQ (reference sequence). It was with a sample-barcoded 5' primer and a J-beta primer mix that a second PCR of about 7 to 12 cycles was run. In TCRdb, the 5' RACE reads were re-called with MiXCR into one record per CDR3 protein. This table has around 1,000,000 distinct CDR3 sequences, 20% to 25% appearing once. Study outcomes and limitations: When one million T cells were used, diversity estimates were thought to be underestimates.

About this clonotype itself: Its antigen is unidentified.

These sequences were also reported in another study, on T cells of mothers and their children. From that study: There were over 10 million TCR beta CDR3 reads from each mother and several million from each child. Detection of persistent microchimeric T cell clones did not occur.

The receptor comes from a girl aged 2-10 years in good health. This chain links TRBV7-9 with TRBJ2-1; 14 nucleotides align to TRBD2. Specimen: blood. In DNA, the CDR3 is TGTGCCAGCAGCTCGACTAGCGGGAGGGCCCCTTACAATGAGCAGTTCTTC. It is translated as CASSSTSGRAPYNEQFF. Variable domain in full (rest from reference TRBV7-9 and TRBJ2-1): DTGVSQNPRHKITKRGQNVTFRCDPISEHNRLYWYRQTLGQGPEFLTYFQNEAQLEKSRLLSDRFSAERPKGSFSTLEIQRTEQGDSAMYLCASSSTSGRAPYNEQFFGPGTRLTVL.